This TCR beta chain came from a study of T cell changes during pregnancy in multiple sclerosis. TCRdb's table, derived via immunoSEQ multiplex PCR, lists solely in-frame clones and lacks some. There are about 56,000 clones in the sample; 90% occur only once, and approximately 2.3% lies in the top ten. This TCR was sampled from a female donor in good health, enrolled as a control in a pregnancy study. Sequenced material: peripheral blood, taken in the first trimester of pregnancy.

This CDR3 reads CASSQGRYEQFF. The CDR3 coding sequence is TGCGCCAGCAGCCAAGGCAGGTATGAGCAGTTCTTC. The chain combines TRBV4-1 with TRBJ2-1, with D hard to call. Germline CDR1 MGHRA, CDR2 YSYEKL. This CDR3 region has 12 residues. V lost 1 base to trimming and J lost 8 bases, with 6 bases between them.